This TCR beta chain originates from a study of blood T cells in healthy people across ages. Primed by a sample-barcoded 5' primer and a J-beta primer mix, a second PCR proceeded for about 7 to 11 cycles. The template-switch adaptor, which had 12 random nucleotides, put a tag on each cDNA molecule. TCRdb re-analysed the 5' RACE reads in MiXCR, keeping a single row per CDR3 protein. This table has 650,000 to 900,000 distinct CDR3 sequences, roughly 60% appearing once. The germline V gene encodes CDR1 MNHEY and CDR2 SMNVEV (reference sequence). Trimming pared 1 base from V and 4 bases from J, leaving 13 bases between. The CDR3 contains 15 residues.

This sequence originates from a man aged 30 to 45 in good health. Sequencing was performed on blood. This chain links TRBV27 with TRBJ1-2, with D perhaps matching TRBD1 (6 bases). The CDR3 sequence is CASSLYRGEGYGYTF. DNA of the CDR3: TGTGCCAGCAGTTTATATAGGGGGGAAGGCTATGGCTACACCTTC.